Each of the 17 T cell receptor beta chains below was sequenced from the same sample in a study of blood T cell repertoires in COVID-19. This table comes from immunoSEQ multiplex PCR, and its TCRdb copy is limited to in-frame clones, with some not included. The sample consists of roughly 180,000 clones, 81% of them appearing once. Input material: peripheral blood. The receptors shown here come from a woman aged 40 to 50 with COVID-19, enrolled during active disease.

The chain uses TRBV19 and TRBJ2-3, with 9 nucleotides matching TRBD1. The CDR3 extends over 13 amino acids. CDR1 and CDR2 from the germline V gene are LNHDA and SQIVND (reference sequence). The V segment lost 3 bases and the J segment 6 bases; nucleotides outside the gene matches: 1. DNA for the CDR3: TGTGCCAGTAGTATCGACAGGGGGGATACGCAGTATTTT. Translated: CASSIDRGDTQYF. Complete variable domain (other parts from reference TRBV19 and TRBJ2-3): DGGITQSPKYLFRKEGQNVTLSCEQNLNHDAMYWYRQDPGQGLRLIYYSQIVNDFQKGDIAEGYSVSREKKESFPLTVTSAQKNPTAFYLCASSIDRGDTQYFGPGTRLTVL.

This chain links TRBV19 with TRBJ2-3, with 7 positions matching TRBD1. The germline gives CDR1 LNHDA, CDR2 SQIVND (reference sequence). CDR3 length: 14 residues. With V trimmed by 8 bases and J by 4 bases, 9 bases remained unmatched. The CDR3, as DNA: TGTGCCAGTGCCGACAGGGTGGTCCCAGATACGCAGTATTTT. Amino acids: CASADRVVPDTQYF.

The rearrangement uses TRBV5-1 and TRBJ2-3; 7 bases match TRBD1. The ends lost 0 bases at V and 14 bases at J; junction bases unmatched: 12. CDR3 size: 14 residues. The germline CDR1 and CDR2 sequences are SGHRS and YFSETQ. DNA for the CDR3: TGCGCCAGCAGCTTGGAGGCTGACAGGGAGAACGCGTATTTT. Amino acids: CASSLEADRENAYF.

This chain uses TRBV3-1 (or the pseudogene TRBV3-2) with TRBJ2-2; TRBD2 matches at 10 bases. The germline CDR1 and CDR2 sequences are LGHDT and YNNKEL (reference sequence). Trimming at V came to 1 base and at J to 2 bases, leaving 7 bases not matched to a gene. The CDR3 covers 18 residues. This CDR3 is CASSQVNSGGTNTGELFF. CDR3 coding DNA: TGTGCCAGCAGCCAAGTGAATAGCGGGGGGACCAACACCGGGGAGCTGTTTTTT.

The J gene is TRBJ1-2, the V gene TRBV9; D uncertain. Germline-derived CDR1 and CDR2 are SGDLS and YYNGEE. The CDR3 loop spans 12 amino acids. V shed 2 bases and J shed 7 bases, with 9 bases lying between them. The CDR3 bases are TGTGCCAGCAGCGTCCCACGGGTTGGCTACACCTTC. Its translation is CASSVPRVGYTF.

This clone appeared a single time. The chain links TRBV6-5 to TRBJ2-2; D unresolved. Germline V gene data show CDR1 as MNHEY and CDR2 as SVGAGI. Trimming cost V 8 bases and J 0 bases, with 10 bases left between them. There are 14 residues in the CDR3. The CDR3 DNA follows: TGTGCCAGCTCGGCAGGATCGAACACCGGGGAGCTGTTTTTT. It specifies CASSAGSNTGELFF.

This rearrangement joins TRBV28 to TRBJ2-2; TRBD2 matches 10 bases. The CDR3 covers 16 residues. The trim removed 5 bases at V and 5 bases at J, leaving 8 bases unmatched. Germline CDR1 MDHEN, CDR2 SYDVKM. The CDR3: CASSRAGGVSTGELFF. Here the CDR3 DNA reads TGTGCCAGCAGTCGAGCGGGAGGGGTTTCTACCGGGGAGCTGTTTTTT.

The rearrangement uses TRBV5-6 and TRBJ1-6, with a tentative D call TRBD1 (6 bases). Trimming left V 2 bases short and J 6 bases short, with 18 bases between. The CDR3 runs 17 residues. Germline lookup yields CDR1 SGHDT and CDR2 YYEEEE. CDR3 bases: TGTGCCAGCAGCTTCGGCAGGGGAACGCTCAGTAATTCACCCCTCCACTTT. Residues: CASSFGRGTLSNSPLHF. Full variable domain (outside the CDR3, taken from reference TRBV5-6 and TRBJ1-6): DAGVTQSPTHLIKTRGQQVTLRCSPKSGHDTVSWYQQALGQGPQFIFQYYEEEERQRGNFPDRFSGHQFPNYSSELNVNALLLGDSALYLCASSFGRGTLSNSPLHFGNGTRLTVT.

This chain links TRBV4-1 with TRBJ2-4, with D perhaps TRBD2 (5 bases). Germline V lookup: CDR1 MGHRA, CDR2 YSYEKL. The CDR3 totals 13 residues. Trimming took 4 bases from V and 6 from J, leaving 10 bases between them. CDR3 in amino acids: CASSPGLGNIQYF. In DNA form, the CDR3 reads TGCGCCAGCAGCCCCGGACTGGGAAACATTCAGTACTTC.

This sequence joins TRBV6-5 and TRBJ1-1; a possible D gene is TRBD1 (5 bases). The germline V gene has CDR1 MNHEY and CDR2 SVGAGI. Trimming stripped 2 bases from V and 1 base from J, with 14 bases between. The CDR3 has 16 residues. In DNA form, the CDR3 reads TGTGCCAGCAGTTACGGGGGGGTGAGGACGAACACTGAAGCTTTCTTT. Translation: CASSYGGVRTNTEAFF.

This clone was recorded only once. The DNA for the CDR3 is TGTGCCAGCAGCACGGGGAATTTGGGGAATGAGCAGTTCTTC. Amino acids: CASSTGNLGNEQFF. The chain is built from TRBV5-4 and TRBJ2-1, with D possibly matching TRBD2 (5 bases). CDR3 length equals 14 residues. The germline V and J ends were trimmed by 4 bases and 7 bases, with 15 bases remaining between them. Germline loops: CDR1 SGHNT, CDR2 YYREEE (reference sequence).

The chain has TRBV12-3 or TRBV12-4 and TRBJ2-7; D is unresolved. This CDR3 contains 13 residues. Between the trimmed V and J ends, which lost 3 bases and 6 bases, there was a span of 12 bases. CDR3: CASSFGPGFEQYV. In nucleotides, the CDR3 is TGTGCCAGCAGTTTTGGGCCAGGCTTCGAGCAGTACGTC.

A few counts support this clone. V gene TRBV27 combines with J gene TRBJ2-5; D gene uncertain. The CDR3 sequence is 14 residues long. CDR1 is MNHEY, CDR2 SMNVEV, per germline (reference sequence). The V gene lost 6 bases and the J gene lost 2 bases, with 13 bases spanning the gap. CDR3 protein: CASRRGIKQETQYF. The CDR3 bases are TGTGCCAGCAGGCGAGGCATAAAACAAGAGACCCAGTACTTC.

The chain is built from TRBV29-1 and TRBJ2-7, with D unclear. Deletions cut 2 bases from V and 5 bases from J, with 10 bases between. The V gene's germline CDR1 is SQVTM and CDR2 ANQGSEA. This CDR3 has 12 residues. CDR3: CSVERISDEQYF. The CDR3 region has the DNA TGCAGCGTTGAACGAATATCGGACGAGCAGTACTTC.

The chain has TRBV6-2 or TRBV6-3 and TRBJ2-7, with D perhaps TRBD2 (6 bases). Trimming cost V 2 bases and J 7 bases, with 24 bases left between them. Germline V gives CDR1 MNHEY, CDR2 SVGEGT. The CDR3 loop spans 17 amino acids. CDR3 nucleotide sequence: TGTGCCAGCAGTTACCTCCGGGCGGCGGGGCGGCCTAGAGAGCAGTACTTC. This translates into CASSYLRAAGRPREQYF.

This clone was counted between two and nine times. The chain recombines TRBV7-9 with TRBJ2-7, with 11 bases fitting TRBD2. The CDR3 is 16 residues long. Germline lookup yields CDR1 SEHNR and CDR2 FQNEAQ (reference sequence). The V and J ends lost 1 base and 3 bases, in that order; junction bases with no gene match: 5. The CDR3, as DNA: TGTGCCAGCAGCTTAGGGGGACTAGCGGATAGCTACGAGCAGTACTTC. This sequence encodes CASSLGGLADSYEQYF.

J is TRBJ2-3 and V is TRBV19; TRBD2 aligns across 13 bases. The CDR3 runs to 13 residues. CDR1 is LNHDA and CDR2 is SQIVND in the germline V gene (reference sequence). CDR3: CAGGLAGSDTQYF. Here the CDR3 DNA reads TGTGCGGGGGGACTAGCGGGGTCAGATACGCAGTATTTT.